This TCR beta chain was observed in a study of CD8+CD57+ T cells in acquired aplastic anemia. Study observations and caveats: It was found that 25 to 35 CD8+ CDR3 sequences were shared between patients and controls. Levels of CD8+ Simpson's diversity were not significantly distinct in patients versus controls.

Remarks on this clonotype: Its antigen is currently unknown.

Patients included in sequencing had previously demonstrated CD8+CD57+ cell expansion by flow cytometry. Using genomic DNA as the template, TCR beta VDJ and CDR3 profiling was carried out. Each CDR3 protein gets one entry after TCRdb re-called the reads with MiXCR. Here the sample spans some 150,000 distinct CDR3 sequences, over 70% being singletons. Germline V gene lookup returns CDR1 ENHRY and CDR2 SYGVKD. The trim removed 2 bases at V and 4 bases at J, leaving 3 bases unmatched. This CDR3 is built from 15 residues. The J gene is TRBJ1-2, the V gene TRBV10-3; the match to TRBD1 covers 11 bases. Material for sequencing was sorted CD4+, CD8+, or CD8+CD57+ T cells (not recorded which) from PBMCs. This sequence originates from a human donor with aplastic anemia. The CDR3 DNA reads TGTGCCATCAGTGAGGGGACAGGGGGAGTCTATGGCTACACCTTC. The encoded protein is CAISEGTGGVYGYTF.